A selection of T cell receptor beta chains follows, all from one sample in a study of shared clonotypes between healthy human individuals. TCRdb's copy holds only in-frame clones and misses some; the assay was immunoSEQ multiplex PCR. Of around 2,000,000 clones listed, less than 95% are singletons. Sequenced sample: naive CD8+ T cells sorted from blood. Source of these receptors: a man aged 18 to 30 in good health. The CDR3 runs from the conserved cysteine through the conserved F or W.

V	J	CDR3
TRBV27	TRBJ2-1	CASSLGPSSGRQQFF
TRBV9	TRBJ2-7	CASSVGANEQYF
TRBV9	TRBJ2-7	CASSVAKESPTYEQYF
TRBV11-2	TRBJ1-1	CASSLVHSNTEAFF
TRBV9	TRBJ1-2	CASSVAAGMDGYTF
TRBV29-1	TRBJ1-2	CSVESQQGYGYTF
TRBV11-3	TRBJ2-1	CASSPDSSYNEQFF
TRBV9	TRBJ1-1	CASSARDMNTEAFF
TRBV9	TRBJ1-1	CASSSQGLTEAFF
TRBV5-6	TRBJ2-1	CASSQGTSGTYNEQFF
TRBV9	TRBJ2-1	CASSGDGGEQFF
TRBV6-6	TRBJ2-1	CASSPGRDPYNEQFF
TRBV2	TRBJ2-7	CASGDRGDYEQYF
TRBV11-2	TRBJ2-1	CASSELAGDAEQFF
TRBV9	TRBJ1-1	CASDRTGNMNTEAFF
TRBV21-1	TRBJ2-2	CASSNRGPNTGELFF
TRBV5-1	TRBJ2-7	CASSFLLVGQGVGEQYF
TRBV2	TRBJ2-1	CASRPSGSFEQFF
TRBV4-1	TRBJ2-7	CASSQDPGQGSEQYF
TRBV7-9	TRBJ2-7	CAIGSGTGVYEQYF
TRBV27	TRBJ2-2	CASSFLTGGSGTGELFF
TRBV27	TRBJ2-3	CASKVAGGLGDTQYF
TRBV6-1	TRBJ1-6	CASSEFGTGENSPLHF
TRBV11-2	TRBJ2-7	CASSLMAGEQYF
TRBV13	TRBJ2-2	CASSQGQGYTGELFF
TRBV30	TRBJ2-7	CAWSGNSGLEQYF
TRBV11-2	TRBJ1-1	CASSPLLGYEFSTEAFF
TRBV18	TRBJ2-7	CASSPDRGAYEQYF
TRBV27	TRBJ1-1	CASSPDWNTEAFF
TRBV6-1	TRBJ2-7	CASSDLQGPHEQYF
TRBV9	TRBJ2-1	CASSASYLNNEQFF
TRBV7-9	TRBJ2-7	CASSLGGTGTAYEQYF
TRBV6-6	TRBJ2-7	CASTQLSGEQYF
TRBV5-4	TRBJ2-4	CASSSDGRSENIQYF
TRBV6-5	TRBJ1-5	CASSYTGQKNQPQHF
TRBV25-1	TRBJ2-7	CASTSGIYEQYF
TRBV7-9	TRBJ1-1	CATPDPGGRHTEAFF
TRBV9	TRBJ1-6	CASSVGTGGGSPLHF
TRBV28	TRBJ1-2	CASTLGTGWVGYTF
TRBV28	TRBJ2-7	CASSLFLGQTYEQYF
TRBV19	TRBJ2-1	CASSTLAGDVYNEQFF
TRBV10-3	TRBJ2-6	CAIGSDEAGANVLTF